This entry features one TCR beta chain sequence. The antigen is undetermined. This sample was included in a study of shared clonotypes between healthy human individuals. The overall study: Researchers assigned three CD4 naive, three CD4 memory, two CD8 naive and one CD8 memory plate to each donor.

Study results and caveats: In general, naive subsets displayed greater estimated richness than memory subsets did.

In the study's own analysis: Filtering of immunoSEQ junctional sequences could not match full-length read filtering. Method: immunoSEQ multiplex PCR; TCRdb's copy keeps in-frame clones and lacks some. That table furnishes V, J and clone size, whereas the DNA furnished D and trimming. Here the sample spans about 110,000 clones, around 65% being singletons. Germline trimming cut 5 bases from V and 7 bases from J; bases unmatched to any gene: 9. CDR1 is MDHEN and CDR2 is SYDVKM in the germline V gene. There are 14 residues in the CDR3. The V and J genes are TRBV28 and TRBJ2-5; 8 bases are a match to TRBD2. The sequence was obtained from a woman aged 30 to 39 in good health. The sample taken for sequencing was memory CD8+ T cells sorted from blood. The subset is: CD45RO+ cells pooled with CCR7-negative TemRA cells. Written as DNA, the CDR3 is TGTGCCAGCAGTAAAATAGCGGGGTTGGGGACCCAGTACTTC. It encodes CASSKIAGLGTQYF.